What follows is one T cell receptor beta chain and its context. The antigen remains undetermined. This CDR3 comprises 14 residues. Germline V gene sequence: CDR1 LNHDA, CDR2 SQIVND (reference sequence). Trimming removed 8 bases from V and 0 bases from J, with 14 bases in between. Clones were read by immunoSEQ multiplex PCR, and TCRdb kept only the in-frame ones, dropping some. The sample carries more than 95,000 clones, about 92% recorded once. The sample's time point: cycle 4 day 1 (C4D1), after 5 to 7 weeks of nivolumab. Each and every patient relapsed after autologous stem cell transplantation, and patients got differing brentuximab vedotin exposure. This sample is drawn from a study of PD-1 blockade in classical Hodgkin lymphoma. Study findings and constraints: Significant TCR diversity gains by C4D1 occurred in CD4+ but not CD8+ cells.

This TCR derives from a human donor with classical Hodgkin lymphoma. This rearrangement joins TRBV19 to TRBJ2-7; TRBD2 is a possible D gene (6 bases). The specimen was peripheral blood mononuclear cells (PBMCs), collected before the fourth cycle of nivolumab. CDR3 amino acids: CASGFGGGSYEQYF. Written as DNA, the CDR3 is TGTGCCAGTGGTTTCGGGGGAGGCTCCTACGAGCAGTACTTC.